What follows are 5 T cell receptor beta chains derived from one specimen sequenced in a study of blood T cell repertoires in COVID-19. Sequenced by immunoSEQ multiplex PCR; TCRdb stores in-frame clones only, minus some. This sample has some 300,000 clones, with roughly 86% found just once. Sequencing input: peripheral blood. Receptor source: a man aged 65 to 79 with acute or convalescent COVID-19.

In DNA, the CDR3 is TGTGCCAGCAGCCAGAGGGACAGGGGTGAGACCCAGTACTTC. Translated, it gives CASSQRDRGETQYF. This chain links TRBV11-2 with TRBJ2-5, with 10 bases identical to TRBD1. The V and J ends lost 5 bases and 5 bases, in that order; junction bases with no gene match: 5. The CDR3 consists of 14 residues. The germline V gene encodes CDR1 SGHAT and CDR2 FQNNGV.

The V call is TRBV10-3, the J call TRBJ2-3, with D possibly matching TRBD2 (6 bases). Trimming stripped 7 bases from V and 0 bases from J, with 26 bases between. Germline values: CDR1 ENHRY, CDR2 SYGVKD. This CDR3 contains 19 residues. The CDR3 DNA follows: TGTGCCATCATGAGTGACGGGCGGGAAGGGATCGCTAGCACAGATACGCAGTATTTT. Its translation is CAIMSDGREGIASTDTQYF.

J is TRBJ1-2 and V is TRBV3-1 (or the pseudogene TRBV3-2); no clear D. V dropped 2 bases and J dropped 8 bases, with 9 bases sitting between them. This CDR3 comprises 12 residues. Germline CDR1 and CDR2: LGHDT and YNNKEL (reference sequence). CDR3 nucleotide sequence: TGTGCCAGCAGCCAATTGAGTTACGGCTACACCTTC. Its protein is CASSQLSYGYTF.

V and J are TRBV7-3 and TRBJ2-1; unclear D gene. The CDR3 has 14 residues. The germline CDR1 and CDR2 sequences are SGHTA and FQGTGA. V dropped 1 base and J dropped 7 bases, with 11 bases sitting between them. CDR3 residues: CASSLRAPGNEQFF. CDR3 nucleotides: TGTGCCAGCAGCTTAAGAGCTCCCGGGAATGAGCAGTTCTTC.

The rearrangement links TRBV4-1 to TRBJ1-1, with D possibly matching TRBD1 (6 bases). This CDR3 has 15 residues. CDR1 and CDR2 from the germline V gene are MGHRA and YSYEKL. Trimming pared 4 bases from V and 5 bases from J, leaving 17 bases between. The CDR3: CASSRIRGPGTEAFF. CDR3 in DNA: TGCGCCAGCAGCCGTATCAGGGGCCCCGGGACTGAAGCTTTCTTT.